One and the same sample provided the 20 T cell receptor beta chains below, sequenced in a study of cytomegalovirus exposure and HLA in healthy donors. It was with 60 Vbeta and 13 Jbeta primers that the PCR ran. Method: immunoSEQ multiplex PCR; TCRdb's copy keeps in-frame clones and lacks some. The sample lists some 150,000 clones, roughly 71% occurring once. Specimen: PBMCs. Every receptor here comes from a man younger than 40 in good health and CMV-seronegative.

The chain is built from TRBV30 and TRBJ2-1; no firm D call. CDR1 is GTSNPN and CDR2 is SVGIG in the germline V gene (reference sequence). V was clipped by 2 bases and J by 7 bases, with 12 bases between them. There are 13 residues in the CDR3. The CDR3 DNA sequence: TGTGCCTGGAGTCTGTCAGGTGTGAATGAGCAGTTCTTC. Translating it yields CAWSLSGVNEQFF.

The chain combines TRBV28 with TRBJ2-7, with 11 positions matching TRBD2. The length of the CDR3 is 14 residues. Germline V gene lookup returns CDR1 MDHEN and CDR2 SYDVKM. The trim removed 5 bases at V and 4 bases at J, leaving 4 bases unmatched. Written as DNA, the CDR3 is TGTGCCAGCAGTCAATTAGCGGGGGGGTACGAGCAGTACTTC. Translating it yields CASSQLAGGYEQYF.

The chain uses TRBV4-1 and TRBJ2-2; maybe TRBD2 (6 bases). The germline V gene has CDR1 MGHRA and CDR2 YSYEKL. V gave up 4 bases and J gave up 6 bases, with 15 bases separating them. The CDR3 is 15 residues long. The CDR3 nucleotides read TGCGCCAGCAGCCCAACCCGGGACTTCCCCGGGGAGCTGTTTTTT. This sequence encodes CASSPTRDFPGELFF.

The chain couples TRBV6-5 to TRBJ2-5; 8 positions agree with TRBD2. The DNA end favors TRBJ2-7, so the J call may be wrong. Looked up from germline, CDR1 is MNHEY and CDR2 is SVGAGI. CDR3 length equals 14 residues. CDR3 coding DNA: TGTGCCAGCAGTTACGGCGGGGGGTCCTACGAGCAGTACTTC. Amino acid sequence: CASSYGGGSYEQYF.

The V gene is TRBV7-7, the J gene TRBJ2-7; 10 bases line up with TRBD2. The trim removed 5 bases at V and 5 bases at J, leaving 3 bases unmatched. From germline, CDR1 is SSHAT and CDR2 FNYEAQ (reference sequence). The CDR3 has 13 residues. The CDR3 DNA is TGTGCCAGCAGCACGGGACTAGCGAACGAGCAGTACTTC. As protein: CASSTGLANEQYF.

CDR3 coding DNA: TGTGCCAGCAGCCGAGGGGGGACAGGGAAAAACATTCAGTACTTC. It yields the protein CASSRGGTGKNIQYF. This sequence joins TRBV6-5 and TRBJ2-4; 9 nucleotides agree with TRBD1. This CDR3 contains 15 residues. Germline assignment: CDR1 MNHEY and CDR2 SVGAGI. V gave up 6 bases and J gave up 4 bases; unmatched junction bases: 7.

The CDR3 DNA is TGTGCCAGCAGCGTCTATCAGGACAGGGGTGAAGCTTTCTTT. This sequence encodes CASSVYQDRGEAFF. The chain is built from TRBV9 and TRBJ1-1; 9 nucleotides match TRBD1. CDR3 length equals 14 residues. V was pared by 2 bases and J by 7 bases, with 6 bases of the junction left unmatched. Germline CDR1 SGDLS, CDR2 YYNGEE.

This chain uses TRBV2 with TRBJ1-5; 7 nucleotides agree with TRBD1. This CDR3 has 18 residues. Looked up from germline, CDR1 is SNHLY and CDR2 is FYNNEI. Trimming cost V 1 base and J 7 bases; bases outside gene matches: 16. The CDR3 DNA is TGTGCCAGCAGTGAAGGTCTGATAGGTAACAGGGGAGGACAGCCCCAGCATTTT. Residues: CASSEGLIGNRGGQPQHF.

The chain uses TRBV4-2 and TRBJ1-2; 9 bases fit TRBD1. The germline V gene has CDR1 LGHNA and CDR2 YNFKEQ. This CDR3 contains 14 residues. Unmatched junction bases numbered 8, after V lost 5 bases and J lost 7 bases. CDR3 loop: CASSWTGEEGGYTF. CDR3 coding DNA: TGTGCCAGCAGCTGGACAGGGGAGGAGGGTGGCTACACCTTC.

The chain recombines TRBV5-1 with TRBJ1-1, with 8 nucleotides matching TRBD1. Germline CDR1 reads SGHRS; CDR2 reads YFSETQ. The length of the CDR3 is 17 residues. V lost 3 bases to trimming and J lost 5 bases; unmatched junction nucleotides: 15. This chain's CDR3 is CASSSPWAGGLGTEAFF. In DNA, the CDR3 is TGCGCCAGCAGCTCCCCGTGGGCAGGGGGCTTAGGGACTGAAGCTTTCTTT.

This chain uses TRBV11-2 with TRBJ2-7, with D tentatively TRBD1 (5 bases). The CDR3 consists of 16 residues. Trimming cost V 1 base and J 2 bases, with 15 bases left between them. Germline V gives CDR1 SGHAT, CDR2 FQNNGV. The chain's CDR3 is CASSLVKRQGTYEQYF. CDR3 nucleotide sequence: TGTGCCAGCAGCTTAGTTAAACGGCAGGGCACCTACGAGCAGTACTTC.

V usage is TRBV9 and J usage is TRBJ1-4; no clear D. The germline CDR1 and CDR2 sequences are SGDLS and YYNGEE. V was cut by 0 bases and J by 4 bases, with 10 bases left in between. The CDR3 is 15 amino acids. CDR3 sequence (DNA): TGTGCCAGCAGCGTAGTTCCAGGAAATAATGAAAAACTGTTTTTT. This translates into CASSVVPGNNEKLFF.

This clone was counted between two and nine times. A junction end diverges from the germline sequence, so it may reflect a read error. The rearrangement uses TRBV11-2 and TRBJ2-4, with TRBD1 matching over 7 bases. The CDR3 spans 15 residues. The germline CDR1 and CDR2 sequences are SGHAT and FQNNGV. CDR3 residues: CASSSRGQGRNSQYF. The DNA of the CDR3 is TGTGCCAGCAGCTCTAGGGGGCAGGGAAGGAACAGTCAGTACTTC. Based on the CDR3 plus reference TRBV11-2 and TRBJ2-4, the full variable domain is EAGVAQSPRYKIIEKRQSVAFWCNPISGHATLYWYQQILGQGPKLLIQFQNNGVVDDSQLPKDRFSAERLKGVDSTLKIQPAKLEDSAVYLCASSSRGQGRNSQYFGAGTRLSVL.

This clone appeared a single time. The chain uses TRBV19 and TRBJ1-2, with D tentatively TRBD1 (6 bases). Germline loops: CDR1 LNHDA, CDR2 SQIVND (reference sequence). The CDR3 is made up of 15 amino acids. The V end lost 2 bases, the J end lost 0 bases, and 10 bases lay between the germline ends. The CDR3 sequence is CASSIPGQPNYGYTF. The CDR3 DNA is TGTGCCAGTAGTATACCCGGACAGCCTAACTATGGCTACACCTTC.

This chain uses TRBV27 with TRBJ2-1, with TRBD2 matching 10 bases. V was pared by 2 bases and J by 6 bases, with 22 bases of the junction left unmatched. Germline V gene lookup returns CDR1 MNHEY and CDR2 SMNVEV (reference sequence). The CDR3 is 21 amino acids. The CDR3 DNA reads as TGTGCCAGCAGTTTAAACCCCCTACTAGCGGGAACCCCGCGAATCCCCAATGAGCAGTTCTTC. Its protein product is CASSLNPLLAGTPRIPNEQFF.

The V and J genes are TRBV30 and TRBJ2-1, with 9 positions matching TRBD2. V lost 3 bases, J lost 9 bases, and 9 bases stayed unmatched. The CDR3 consists of 14 residues. Per germline, CDR1 GTSNPN and CDR2 SVGIG (reference sequence). Here the CDR3 reads CAWSPLREGAEQFF. DNA for the CDR3: TGTGCCTGGAGCCCCTTGCGGGAGGGCGCTGAGCAGTTCTTC.

The chain has TRBV14 and TRBJ1-1; possible D gene TRBD1, 6 bases. CDR1 and CDR2 (germline): SGHDN, FVKESK. This CDR3 has 15 amino acids. V shed 4 bases and J shed 4 bases, with 16 bases lying between them. CDR3 region: CASSPNLHRATEAFF. DNA of the CDR3: TGTGCCAGCAGCCCCAACCTCCACAGGGCCACTGAAGCTTTCTTT.

J is TRBJ2-1 and V is TRBV5-8, with TRBD2 matching over 8 bases. The CDR3 loop spans 16 amino acids. With V trimmed by 6 bases and J by 0 bases, 8 bases remained unmatched. CDR1 is SGHTS, CDR2 YDEGEE, per germline. CDR3 loop: CASTRPGLGSYNEQFF. Here the CDR3 DNA reads TGTGCCAGCACCCGCCCGGGACTAGGCTCCTACAATGAGCAGTTCTTC.

A few counts support this clone. The rearrangement links TRBV7-8 to TRBJ1-4, with TRBD1 matching 7 bases. Germline CDR1 SGHVS, CDR2 FQNEAQ. The CDR3 length is 19 residues. J lost 0 bases, V lost 0 bases, and 10 bases had no gene match. Here the CDR3 DNA reads TGTGCCAGCAGCTTAGCGCTGGGACAGAGTATACCAACTAATGAAAAACTGTTTTTT. Translation gives CASSLALGQSIPTNEKLFF.

The chain has TRBV4-1 and TRBJ2-5; D might be TRBD1 (5 bases). The CDR3 loop spans 14 amino acids. The V gene lost 5 bases and the J gene lost 1 base, with 11 bases spanning the gap. Germline V gene data show CDR1 as MGHRA and CDR2 as YSYEKL. The CDR3 DNA is TGCGCCAGCAGCGTAGACAGTTCCCAAGAGACCCAGTACTTC. It codes for CASSVDSSQETQYF.